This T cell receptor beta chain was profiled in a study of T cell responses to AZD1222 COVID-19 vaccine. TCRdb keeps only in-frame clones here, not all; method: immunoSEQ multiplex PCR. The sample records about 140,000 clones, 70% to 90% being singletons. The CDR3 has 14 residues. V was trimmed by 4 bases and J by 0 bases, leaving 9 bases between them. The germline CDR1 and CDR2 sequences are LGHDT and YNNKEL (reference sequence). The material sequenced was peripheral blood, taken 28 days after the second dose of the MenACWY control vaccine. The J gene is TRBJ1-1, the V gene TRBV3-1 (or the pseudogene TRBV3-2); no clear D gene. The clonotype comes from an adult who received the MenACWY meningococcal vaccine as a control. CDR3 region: CASSPRALNTEAFF. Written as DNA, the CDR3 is TGTGCCAGCAGCCCGAGAGCTTTGAACACTGAAGCTTTCTTT.